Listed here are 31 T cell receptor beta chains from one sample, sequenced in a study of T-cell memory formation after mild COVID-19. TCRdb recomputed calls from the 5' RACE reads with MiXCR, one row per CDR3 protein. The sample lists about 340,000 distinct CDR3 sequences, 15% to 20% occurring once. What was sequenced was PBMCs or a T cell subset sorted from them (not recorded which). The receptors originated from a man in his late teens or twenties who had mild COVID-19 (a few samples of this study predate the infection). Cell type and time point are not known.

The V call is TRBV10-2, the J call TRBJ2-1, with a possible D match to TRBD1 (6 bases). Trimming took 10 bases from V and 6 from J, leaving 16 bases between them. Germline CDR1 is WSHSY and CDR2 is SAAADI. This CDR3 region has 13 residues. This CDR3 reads CATEGTLGNEQFF. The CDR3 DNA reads TGCGCCACCGAAGGGACACTGGGCAATGAGCAGTTCTTC.

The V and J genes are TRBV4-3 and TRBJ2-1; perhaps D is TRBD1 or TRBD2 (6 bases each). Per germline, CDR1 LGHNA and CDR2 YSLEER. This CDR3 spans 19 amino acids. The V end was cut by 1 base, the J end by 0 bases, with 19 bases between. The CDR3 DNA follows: TGCGCCAGCAGCCAAGGACCCTGGGGGGCCGGTGGCTCCTACAATGAGCAGTTCTTC. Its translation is CASSQGPWGAGGSYNEQFF.

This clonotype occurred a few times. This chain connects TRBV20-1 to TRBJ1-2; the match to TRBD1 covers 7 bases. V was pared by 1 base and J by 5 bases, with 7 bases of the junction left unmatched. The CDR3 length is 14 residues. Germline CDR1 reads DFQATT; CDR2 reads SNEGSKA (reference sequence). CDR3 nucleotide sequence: TGCAGTGCTAGAGGGCAAGGACAGGAGTATGGCTACACCTTC. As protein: CSARGQGQEYGYTF.

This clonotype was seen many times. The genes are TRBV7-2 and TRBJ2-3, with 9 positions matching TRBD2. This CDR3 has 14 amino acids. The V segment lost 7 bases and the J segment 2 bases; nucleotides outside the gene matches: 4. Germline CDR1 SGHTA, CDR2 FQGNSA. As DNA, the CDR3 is TGTGCCAGCACCCTAGCGGGGCACACAGATACGCAGTATTTT. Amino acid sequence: CASTLAGHTDTQYF.

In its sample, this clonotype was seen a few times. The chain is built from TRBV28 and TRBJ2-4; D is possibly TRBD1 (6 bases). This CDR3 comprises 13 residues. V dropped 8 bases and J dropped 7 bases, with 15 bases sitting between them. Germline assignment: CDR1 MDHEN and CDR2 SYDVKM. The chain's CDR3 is CASRPGQVNIQYF. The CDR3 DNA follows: TGTGCCAGCCGTCCGGGACAAGTCAACATTCAGTACTTC.

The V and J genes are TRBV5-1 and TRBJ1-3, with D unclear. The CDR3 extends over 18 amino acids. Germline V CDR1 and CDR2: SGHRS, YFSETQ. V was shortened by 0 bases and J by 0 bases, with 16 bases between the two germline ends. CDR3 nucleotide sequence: TGCGCCAGCAGCTTGGACGCTTATAGGGCTATCTCTGGAAACACCATATATTTT. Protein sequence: CASSLDAYRAISGNTIYF. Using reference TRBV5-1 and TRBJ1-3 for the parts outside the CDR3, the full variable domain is KAGVTQTPRYLIKTRGQQVTLSCSPISGHRSVSWYQQTPGQGLQFLFEYFSETQRNKGNFPGRFSGRQFSNSRSEMNVSTLELGDSALYLCASSLDAYRAISGNTIYFGEGSWLTVV.

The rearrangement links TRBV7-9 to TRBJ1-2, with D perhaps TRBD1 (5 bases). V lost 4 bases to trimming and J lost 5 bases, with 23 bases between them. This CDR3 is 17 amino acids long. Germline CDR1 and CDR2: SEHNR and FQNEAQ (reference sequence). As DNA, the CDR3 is TGTGCCAGCAGCTACAGAGGCCCGTCGGGGGGTGGATATGGCTACACCTTC. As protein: CASSYRGPSGGGYGYTF. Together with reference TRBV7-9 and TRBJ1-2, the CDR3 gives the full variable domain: DTGVSQNPRHKITKRGQNVTFRCDPISEHNRLYWYRQTLGQGPEFLTYFQNEAQLEKSRLLSDRFSAERPKGSFSTLEIQRTEQGDSAMYLCASSYRGPSGGGYGYTFGSGTRLTVV.

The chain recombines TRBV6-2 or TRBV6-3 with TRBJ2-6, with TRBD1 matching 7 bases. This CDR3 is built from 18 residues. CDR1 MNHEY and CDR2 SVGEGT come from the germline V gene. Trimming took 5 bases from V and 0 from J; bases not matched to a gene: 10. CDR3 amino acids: CASSSWTGESSGANVLTF. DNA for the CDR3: TGTGCCAGCAGTAGTTGGACAGGCGAAAGCTCTGGGGCCAACGTCCTGACTTTC.

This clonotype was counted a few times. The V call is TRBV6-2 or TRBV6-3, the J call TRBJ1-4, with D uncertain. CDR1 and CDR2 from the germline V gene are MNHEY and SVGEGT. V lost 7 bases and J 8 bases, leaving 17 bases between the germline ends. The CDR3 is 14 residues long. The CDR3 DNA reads TGTGCCAGCACCAGTGGCCCGCTTGGAGAAAAACTGTTTTTT. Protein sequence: CASTSGPLGEKLFF.

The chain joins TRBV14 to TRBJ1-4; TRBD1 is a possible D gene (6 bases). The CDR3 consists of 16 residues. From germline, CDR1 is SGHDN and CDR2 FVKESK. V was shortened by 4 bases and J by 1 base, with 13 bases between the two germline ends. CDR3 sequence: CASSRTGGGTNEKLFF. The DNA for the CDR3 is TGTGCCAGCAGCCGCACAGGAGGGGGAACTAATGAAAAACTGTTTTTT.

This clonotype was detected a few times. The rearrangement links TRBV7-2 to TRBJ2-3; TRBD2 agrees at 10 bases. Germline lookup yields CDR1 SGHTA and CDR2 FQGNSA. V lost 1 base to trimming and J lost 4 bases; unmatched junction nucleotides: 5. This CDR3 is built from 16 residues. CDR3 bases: TGTGCCAGCAGCTTAGAAGCTAGCGGGGGCTCAGATACGCAGTATTTT. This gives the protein CASSLEASGGSDTQYF.

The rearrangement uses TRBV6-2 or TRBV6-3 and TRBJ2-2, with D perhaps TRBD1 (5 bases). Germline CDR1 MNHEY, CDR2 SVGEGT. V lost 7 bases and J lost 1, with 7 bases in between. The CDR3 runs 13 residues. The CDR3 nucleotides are TGTGCCAGCAAGCAGGGGAACACCGGGGAGCTGTTTTTT. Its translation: CASKQGNTGELFF.

CDR3 sequence: CASSQVSGRGTYEQYF. The CDR3 DNA follows: TGCGCCAGCAGCCAAGTCTCAGGGAGGGGAACCTACGAGCAGTACTTC. This chain uses TRBV4-1 with TRBJ2-7, with TRBD2 matching over 7 bases. Germline V gives CDR1 MGHRA, CDR2 YSYEKL. The V segment lost 1 base and the J segment 2 bases; nucleotides outside the gene matches: 8. This CDR3 is 16 amino acids long.

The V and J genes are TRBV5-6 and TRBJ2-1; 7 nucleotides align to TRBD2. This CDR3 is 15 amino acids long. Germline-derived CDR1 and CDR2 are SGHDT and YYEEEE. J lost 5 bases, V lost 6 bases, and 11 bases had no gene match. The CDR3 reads CASTQGGTVDNEQFF. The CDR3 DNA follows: TGTGCCAGCACCCAGGGAGGGACGGTGGACAATGAGCAGTTCTTC.

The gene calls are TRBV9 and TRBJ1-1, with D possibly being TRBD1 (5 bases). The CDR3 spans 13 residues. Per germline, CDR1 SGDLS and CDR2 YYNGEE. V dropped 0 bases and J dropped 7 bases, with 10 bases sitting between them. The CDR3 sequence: CASSVATGGEAFF. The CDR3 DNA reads TGTGCCAGCAGCGTAGCTACGGGGGGTGAAGCTTTCTTT.

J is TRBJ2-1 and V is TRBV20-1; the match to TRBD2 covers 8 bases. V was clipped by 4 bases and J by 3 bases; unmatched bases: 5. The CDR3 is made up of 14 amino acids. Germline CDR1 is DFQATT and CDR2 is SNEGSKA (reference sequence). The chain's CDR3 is CSAKSGGYYNEQFF. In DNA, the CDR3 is TGCAGTGCTAAGAGCGGGGGTTACTACAATGAGCAGTTCTTC.

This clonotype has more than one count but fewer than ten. CDR3 nucleotide sequence: TGCGCCAGCAGACCAAAGGGGGGAATAGACACCGGGGAGCTGTTTTTT. This translates into CASRPKGGIDTGELFF. The rearrangement links TRBV4-3 to TRBJ2-2; the D gene could be TRBD1 or TRBD2 (6 bases each). From germline, CDR1 is LGHNA and CDR2 YSLEER. Between the trimmed V and J ends, which lost 6 bases and 3 bases, there was a span of 17 bases. This CDR3 spans 16 amino acids.

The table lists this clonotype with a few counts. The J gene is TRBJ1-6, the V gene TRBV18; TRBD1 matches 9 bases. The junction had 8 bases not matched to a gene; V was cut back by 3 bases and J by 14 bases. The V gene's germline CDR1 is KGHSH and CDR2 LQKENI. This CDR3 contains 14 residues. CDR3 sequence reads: CASSPAGQGTTLHF. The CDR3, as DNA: TGTGCCAGCTCACCGGCGGGACAGGGTACCACCCTCCACTTT.

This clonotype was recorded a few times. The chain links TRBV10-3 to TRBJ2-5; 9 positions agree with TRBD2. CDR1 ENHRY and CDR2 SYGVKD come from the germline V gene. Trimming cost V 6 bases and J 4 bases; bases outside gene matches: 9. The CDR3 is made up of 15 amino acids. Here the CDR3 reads CAISPGGGRAETQYF. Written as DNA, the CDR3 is TGTGCCATCAGCCCGGGGGGCGGGAGGGCAGAGACCCAGTACTTC.

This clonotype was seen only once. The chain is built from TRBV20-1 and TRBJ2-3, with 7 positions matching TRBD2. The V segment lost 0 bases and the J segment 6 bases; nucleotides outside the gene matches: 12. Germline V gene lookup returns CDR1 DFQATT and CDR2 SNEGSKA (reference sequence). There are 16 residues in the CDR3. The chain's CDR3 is CSARESAGEAMDTQYF. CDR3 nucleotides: TGCAGTGCTAGAGAATCGGCGGGAGAGGCAATGGATACGCAGTATTTT.

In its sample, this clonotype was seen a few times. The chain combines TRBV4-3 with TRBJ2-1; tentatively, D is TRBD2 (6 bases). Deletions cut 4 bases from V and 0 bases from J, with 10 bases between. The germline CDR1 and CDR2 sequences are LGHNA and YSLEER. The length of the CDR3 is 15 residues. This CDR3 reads CASSREGLSYNEQFF. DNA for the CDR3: TGCGCCAGCAGCCGCGAGGGACTCTCCTACAATGAGCAGTTCTTC.

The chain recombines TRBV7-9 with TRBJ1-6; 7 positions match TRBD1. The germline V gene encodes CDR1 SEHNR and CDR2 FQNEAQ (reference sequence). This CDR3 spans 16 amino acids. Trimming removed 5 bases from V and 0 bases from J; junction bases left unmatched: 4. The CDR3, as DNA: TGTGCCAGCAGCCCCAGGGGGTCCTCCTATAATTCACCCCTCCACTTT. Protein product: CASSPRGSSYNSPLHF.

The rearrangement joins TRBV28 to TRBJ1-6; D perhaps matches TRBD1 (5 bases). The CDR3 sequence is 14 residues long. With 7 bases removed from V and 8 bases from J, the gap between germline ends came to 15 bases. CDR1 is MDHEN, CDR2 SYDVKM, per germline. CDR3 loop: CASTEGTEYSPLHF. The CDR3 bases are TGTGCCAGCACCGAGGGGACGGAATATTCACCCCTCCACTTT.

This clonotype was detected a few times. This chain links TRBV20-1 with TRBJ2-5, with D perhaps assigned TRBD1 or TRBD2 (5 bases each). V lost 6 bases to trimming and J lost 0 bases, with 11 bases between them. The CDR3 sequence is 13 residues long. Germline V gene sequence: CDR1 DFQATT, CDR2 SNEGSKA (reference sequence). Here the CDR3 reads CSAGGTYQETQYF. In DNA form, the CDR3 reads TGCAGTGCCGGTGGGACGTACCAAGAGACCCAGTACTTC.

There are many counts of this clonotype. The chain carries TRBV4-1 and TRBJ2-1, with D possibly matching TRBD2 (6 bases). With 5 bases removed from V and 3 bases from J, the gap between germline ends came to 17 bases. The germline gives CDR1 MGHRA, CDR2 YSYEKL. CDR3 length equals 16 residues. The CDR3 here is CASSTLGGESYNEQFF. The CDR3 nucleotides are TGCGCCAGCAGCACGCTGGGCGGGGAGAGCTACAATGAGCAGTTCTTC.

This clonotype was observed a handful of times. CDR3 coding DNA: TGTGCCAGCAGCTTACACGACGGAAACTATGGCTACACCTTC. It yields the protein CASSLHDGNYGYTF. This chain uses TRBV7-9 with TRBJ1-2; D remains unclear. This CDR3 is built from 14 residues. Trimming removed 2 bases from V and 2 bases from J, with 9 bases in between. Germline CDR1 SEHNR, CDR2 FQNEAQ (reference sequence).

This CDR3 is CASSYNREANQPQHF. CDR3 DNA: TGTGCCAGCAGTTACAACAGGGAGGCGAACCAGCCCCAGCATTTT. V usage is TRBV6-5 and J usage is TRBJ1-5; a possible D gene is TRBD1 (6 bases). Trimming stripped 2 bases from V and 7 bases from J, with 15 bases between. CDR1 is MNHEY and CDR2 is SVGAGI in the germline V gene. The length of the CDR3 is 15 residues.

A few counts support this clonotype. This CDR3 is CASSLRVAANTEAFF. The CDR3 nucleotides are TGCGCCAGCAGCCTCAGGGTCGCAGCGAACACTGAAGCTTTCTTT. V gene TRBV4-3 combines with J gene TRBJ1-1; TRBD1 is a possible D gene (5 bases). The CDR3 is made up of 15 amino acids. Germline V gene lookup returns CDR1 LGHNA and CDR2 YSLEER. Trimming pared 4 bases from V and 1 base from J, leaving 13 bases between.

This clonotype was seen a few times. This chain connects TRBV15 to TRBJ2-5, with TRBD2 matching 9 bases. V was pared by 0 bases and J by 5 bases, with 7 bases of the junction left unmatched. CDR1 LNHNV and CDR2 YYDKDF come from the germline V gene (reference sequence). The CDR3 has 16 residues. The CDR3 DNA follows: TGTGCCACCAGCAGAGATTGGGGCGGGGGGGCCGAGACCCAGTACTTC. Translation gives CATSRDWGGGAETQYF.

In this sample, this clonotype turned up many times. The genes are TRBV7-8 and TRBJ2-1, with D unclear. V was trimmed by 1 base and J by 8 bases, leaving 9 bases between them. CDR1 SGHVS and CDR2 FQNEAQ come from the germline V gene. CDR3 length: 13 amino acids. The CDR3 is CASSLGLSDEQFF. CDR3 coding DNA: TGTGCCAGCAGCTTAGGGCTGAGTGATGAGCAGTTCTTC.

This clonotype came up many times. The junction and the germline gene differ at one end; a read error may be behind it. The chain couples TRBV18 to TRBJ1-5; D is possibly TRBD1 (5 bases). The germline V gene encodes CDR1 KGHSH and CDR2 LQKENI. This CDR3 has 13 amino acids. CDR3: CASSQGRDQPQHF. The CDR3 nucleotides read TGCGCCAGCAGCCAAGGCCGGGACCAGCCCCAGCATTTT.